This T cell receptor beta chain was profiled in a study of blood T cell repertoires in COVID-19. Study-level information: The United States, Italy and Spain provided the acute and convalescent COVID-19 samples. PBMCs, B-cell-depleted T cells, or T cells were the source of the cDNA or gDNA that made up the material.

The assay was immunoSEQ multiplex PCR, and TCRdb's table has in-frame clones only and misses some. The data hold 280,000 or so clones, with 85% observed a single time. Trimming removed 5 bases from V and 4 bases from J; junction bases left unmatched: 4. There are 13 residues in the CDR3. V gene TRBV12-3 or TRBV12-4 combines with J gene TRBJ2-7, with 8 nucleotides matching TRBD1. This TCR came from a human donor in a cohort sampled during active COVID-19. Sequences were obtained from peripheral blood. CDR3 nucleotide sequence: TGTGCCAGCAGTAAGGGACAGGTATACGAGCAGTACTTC. Protein sequence: CASSKGQVYEQYF.